The 21 T cell receptor beta chains below all came from one sample that was sequenced in a study of cytomegalovirus exposure and HLA in healthy donors. Both 60 Vbeta primers and 13 Jbeta primers went into the PCR. Generated by immunoSEQ multiplex PCR, the TCRdb table keeps only in-frame clones and is missing some. Of 200,000 to 250,000 clones listed, roughly 79% are singletons. Sequencing was carried out using PBMCs. The receptors were gathered from a woman aged 40 to 50 in good health and CMV-seronegative.

This chain uses TRBV5-1 with TRBJ2-3, with D possibly TRBD2 on 5 matching bases. This CDR3 contains 15 residues. Germline V gene lookup returns CDR1 SGHRS and CDR2 YFSETQ. The V gene lost 4 bases and the J gene lost 0 bases, with 12 bases spanning the gap. The CDR3 DNA reads TGCGCCAGCAGCCTAAGCGGTACTAGCACAGATACGCAGTATTTT. Protein sequence: CASSLSGTSTDTQYF.

The chain joins TRBV2 to TRBJ1-1; D may be TRBD1 (6 bases). CDR1 and CDR2 from the germline V gene are SNHLY and FYNNEI. V was trimmed by 6 bases and J by 10 bases, leaving 15 bases between them. The CDR3 is made up of 12 amino acids. The CDR3 reads CASRGEGEGAFF. In nucleotides, the CDR3 is TGTGCCAGCAGGGGAGAGGGGGAGGGAGCTTTCTTT.

This rearrangement joins TRBV6-1 to TRBJ1-2, with D tentatively TRBD1 (6 bases). The V end lost 1 base, the J end lost 0 bases, and 9 bases lay between the germline ends. The CDR3 has 15 residues. Germline lookup yields CDR1 MNHNS and CDR2 SASEGT. The CDR3, as DNA: TGTGCCAGCAGTGAAGACGGACAGACTAACTATGGCTACACCTTC. This encodes CASSEDGQTNYGYTF.

The gene calls are TRBV10-3 and TRBJ2-6; 8 bases agree with TRBD2. The V gene's germline CDR1 is ENHRY and CDR2 SYGVKD. The V and J ends lost 4 bases and 0 bases, in that order; junction bases with no gene match: 5. The CDR3 is 17 residues long. CDR3 bases: TGTGCCATCAGTGGGGGCGGGGGGTCCTCTGGGGCCAACGTCCTGACTTTC. The encoded protein is CAISGGGGSSGANVLTF.

The chain recombines TRBV30 with TRBJ1-5, with a possible D match to TRBD1 (5 bases). The CDR3 has 16 amino acids. V was shortened by 4 bases and J by 1 base, with 17 bases between the two germline ends. The germline V gene encodes CDR1 GTSNPN and CDR2 SVGIG (reference sequence). CDR3 nucleotides: TGTGCCTGGATAAGGGGCACCTCTAGGAGCAATCAGCCCCAGCATTTT. This codes for CAWIRGTSRSNQPQHF.

The chain uses TRBV11-3 and TRBJ2-7; 9 nucleotides agree with TRBD1. The CDR3 extends over 14 amino acids. V trimming: 7 bases; J trimming: 7 bases; junction bases outside the gene matches: 11. CDR1 SGHNT and CDR2 YENEEA come from the germline V gene. Here the CDR3 DNA reads TGTGCCAGCACCGATCCCGGGACAGGGACGGAGCAGTACTTC. Its translation: CASTDPGTGTEQYF.

The rearrangement joins TRBV7-9 to TRBJ1-2; the D is unclear. Trimming took off 5 bases at V and 4 bases at J, with 11 bases between the two ends. Germline values: CDR1 SEHNR, CDR2 FQNEAQ (reference sequence). The CDR3 covers 13 residues. CDR3 amino acids: CASSPPRVYGYTF. For the CDR3, the DNA is TGTGCCAGCAGCCCCCCACGGGTCTATGGCTACACCTTC.

This rearrangement joins TRBV7-2 to TRBJ2-3; D possibly corresponds to TRBD1 (6 bases). Germline V gene data show CDR1 as SGHTA and CDR2 as FQGNSA. This CDR3 is built from 17 residues. Trimming took 5 bases from V and 5 from J, leaving 23 bases between them. CDR3: CASSRHQQGRWGDTQYF. CDR3 DNA sequence: TGTGCCAGCAGCCGACATCAACAGGGAAGGTGGGGAGATACGCAGTATTTT.

V usage is TRBV7-9 and J usage is TRBJ1-2; TRBD1 is a possible D gene (6 bases). CDR1 is SEHNR and CDR2 is FQNEAQ in the germline V gene (reference sequence). The CDR3 extends over 16 amino acids. The V end was cut by 1 base, the J end by 3 bases, with 15 bases between. CDR3 amino acids: CASSLDGTLRDYGYTF. The CDR3 DNA reads as TGTGCCAGCAGCTTAGATGGGACATTGCGCGACTATGGCTACACCTTC.

This clone was seen only a few times. The chain couples TRBV19 to TRBJ1-5; 7 bases fit TRBD1. With V trimmed by 4 bases and J by 11 bases, 14 bases remained unmatched. This CDR3 is built from 15 residues. Germline assignment: CDR1 LNHDA and CDR2 SQIVND (reference sequence). The CDR3 loop is CASSTSDRERSAQHF. The CDR3 DNA reads as TGTGCCAGTAGTACCTCCGACAGGGAGAGGTCTGCCCAGCATTTT.

This sequence joins TRBV5-1 and TRBJ2-3; 13 positions match TRBD2. Germline CDR1 and CDR2: SGHRS and YFSETQ. The CDR3 runs to 18 residues. J lost 5 bases, V lost 4 bases, and 13 bases had no gene match. CDR3 in DNA: TGCGCCAGCAGCCCAATTTCACTAGCGGGGGGGCGTGTAGATACGCAGTATTTT. It yields the protein CASSPISLAGGRVDTQYF.

The V gene is TRBV19, the J gene TRBJ1-2; D gene ambiguous. Germline loops: CDR1 LNHDA, CDR2 SQIVND (reference sequence). The CDR3 is 13 residues long. V was trimmed by 3 bases and J by 2 bases, leaving 7 bases between them. Here the CDR3 reads CASSIEENYGYTF. In DNA form, the CDR3 reads TGTGCCAGTAGTATTGAGGAAAACTATGGCTACACCTTC.

This chain links TRBV7-9 with TRBJ2-6; a possible D gene is TRBD1 (5 bases). Trimming shortened V by 4 bases and J by 0 bases, and 19 bases separated the two germline ends. The germline CDR1 and CDR2 sequences are SEHNR and FQNEAQ (reference sequence). The CDR3 sequence is 19 residues long. As DNA, the CDR3 is TGTGCCAGCAGCTCCCCTCAACAGGTGCCCGGCTCTGGGGCCAACGTCCTGACTTTC. Its protein is CASSSPQQVPGSGANVLTF.

The CDR3 coding sequence is TGTGCCAGCAGCTTCGGACAGGGTACCGGGGAGCTGTTTTTT. This translates into CASSFGQGTGELFF. This chain connects TRBV11-3 to TRBJ2-2, with TRBD1 matching 8 bases. V was pared by 3 bases and J by 5 bases, with 2 bases of the junction left unmatched. The CDR3 is made up of 14 amino acids. Germline-derived CDR1 and CDR2 are SGHNT and YENEEA.

The chain couples TRBV18 to TRBJ2-5, with D tentatively TRBD1 (5 bases). CDR1 and CDR2 from the germline V gene are KGHSH and LQKENI. This CDR3 has 12 residues. V was clipped by 8 bases and J by 2 bases, with 9 bases between them. The CDR3 reads CASTRQQETQYF. The CDR3 DNA reads TGTGCCAGCACCCGACAGCAAGAGACCCAGTACTTC.

V gene TRBV30 combines with J gene TRBJ1-3; 8 nucleotides match TRBD1. This CDR3 is built from 14 residues. Germline values: CDR1 GTSNPN, CDR2 SVGIG (reference sequence). Trimming at V came to 2 bases and at J to 7 bases, leaving 7 bases not matched to a gene. CDR3 in amino acids: CAWSRGQGGNTIYF. The CDR3 DNA is TGTGCCTGGAGTAGAGGACAGGGAGGGAACACCATATATTTT.

The chain links TRBV5-1 to TRBJ2-2; TRBD1 aligns across 7 bases. CDR1 is SGHRS and CDR2 is YFSETQ in the germline V gene. V was clipped by 3 bases and J by 4 bases; unmatched bases: 3. The CDR3 is made up of 14 amino acids. The CDR3 is CASSSTGATGELFF. Here the CDR3 DNA reads TGCGCCAGCAGCTCTACAGGGGCCACCGGGGAGCTGTTTTTT. Combining the CDR3 with reference TRBV5-1 and TRBJ2-2 gives the whole variable domain KAGVTQTPRYLIKTRGQQVTLSCSPISGHRSVSWYQQTPGQGLQFLFEYFSETQRNKGNFPGRFSGRQFSNSRSEMNVSTLELGDSALYLCASSSTGATGELFFGEGSRLTVL.

The CDR3 region is CASSTPLAGGQDTQYF. The CDR3 bases are TGCGCCAGCAGCACCCCCCTAGCGGGGGGGCAAGATACGCAGTATTTT. V is TRBV5-1 and J is TRBJ2-3, with 12 positions matching TRBD2. J was trimmed by 5 bases and V by 4 bases; bases with no gene match: 8. This CDR3 is 16 amino acids long. Per the germline V gene, CDR1 is SGHRS and CDR2 is YFSETQ. Full variable domain (remainder filled in from reference TRBV5-1 and TRBJ2-3): KAGVTQTPRYLIKTRGQQVTLSCSPISGHRSVSWYQQTPGQGLQFLFEYFSETQRNKGNFPGRFSGRQFSNSRSEMNVSTLELGDSALYLCASSTPLAGGQDTQYFGPGTRLTVL.

CDR3 DNA sequence: TGTGCCACCAGCGCCCGCAGGACAGGGACGAGCAATCAGCCCCAGCATTTT. Amino acid sequence: CATSARRTGTSNQPQHF. This chain links TRBV15 with TRBJ1-5; TRBD1 matches 8 bases. Germline lookup yields CDR1 LNHNV and CDR2 YYDKDF (reference sequence). The V gene end was trimmed by 5 bases and the J gene end by 1 base; junction bases not matched to a gene: 10. The CDR3 runs to 17 residues. The complete variable domain, with remaining parts taken from reference TRBV15 and TRBJ1-5, reads DAMVIQNPRYQVTQFGKPVTLSCSQTLNHNVMYWYQQKSSQAPKLLFHYYDKDFNNEADTPDNFQSRRPNTSFCFLDIRSPGLGDTAMYLCATSARRTGTSNQPQHFGDGTRLSIL.

The CDR3 sequence is CAWSDSGGINEQFF. CDR3 bases: TGTGCCTGGAGTGATTCGGGGGGAATCAATGAGCAGTTCTTC. This rearrangement joins TRBV30 to TRBJ2-1, with 7 positions matching TRBD2. The germline gives CDR1 GTSNPN, CDR2 SVGIG (reference sequence). The CDR3 is made up of 14 amino acids. Trimming took 1 base from V and 6 from J; bases not matched to a gene: 6.

The chain combines TRBV11-2 with TRBJ2-2; D unclear. The CDR3 loop spans 14 amino acids. Trimming shortened V by 3 bases and J by 0 bases, and 5 bases separated the two germline ends. Germline CDR1 SGHAT, CDR2 FQNNGV. The CDR3 spells CASSFAANTGELFF. DNA of the CDR3: TGTGCCAGCAGCTTCGCGGCGAACACCGGGGAGCTGTTTTTT.